The rows below give T cell receptor beta chains drawn from one sample of a study of neurological immune-mediated disorders. TCRdb re-called the 5' RACE reads with MiXCR, one entry per CDR3 protein. Counted here are 50,000 to 80,000 distinct CDR3 sequences, 3% to 4% occurring once; the ten biggest clones make up more than 3%. Sequencing used PBMCs. The receptor set was obtained from a middle-aged man with multiple sclerosis. CDR3s include the opening cysteine and the closing phenylalanine or tryptophan. D genes are given only for firm matches. Size tells how often a clone was seen, or its class if it is expanded.

j_gene | d_gene | abundance | v_gene | CDR3aa | CDR3nt
TRBJ2-1 | TRBD2 | many | TRBV7-2 | CASRPTGGLAGVEQFF | TGTGCCAGCAGGCCAACCGGAGGACTAGCGGGAGTAGAGCAGTTCTTC
TRBJ1-5 | NA | many | TRBV7-2 | CASSLAVGNGQPQHF | TGTGCCAGCAGCTTAGCGGTGGGGAACGGTCAGCCCCAGCATTTT
TRBJ2-7 | NA | many | TRBV30 | CAWDRNYEQYF | TGTGCCTGGGACAGGAACTACGAGCAGTACTTC
TRBJ2-5 | TRBD2 | many | TRBV5-5 | CASSLLAGEYQETQYF | TGTGCCAGCAGCCTGCTAGCGGGGGAGTACCAAGAGACCCAGTACTTC
TRBJ2-1 | NA | many | TRBV15 | CATSRDRGTGSYNEQFF | TGTGCCACCAGCAGAGATCGGGGAACCGGCTCCTACAATGAGCAGTTCTTC
TRBJ2-5 | NA | many | TRBV20-1 | CSARDTETQYF | TGCAGTGCGCGGGACACAGAGACCCAGTACTTC
TRBJ1-1 | NA | many | TRBV11-2 | CASSLTGTEAFF | TGTGCCAGCAGCTTAACGGGGACAGAAGCTTTCTTT
TRBJ1-6 | NA | many | TRBV14 | CASSQDRRYNSPLHF | TGTGCCAGCAGCCAAGATCGGCGCTATAATTCACCCCTCCACTTT
TRBJ2-1 | NA | many | TRBV20-1 | CSASSGRGAGYEQFF | TGCAGTGCTAGTTCGGGTCGGGGGGCAGGGTATGAGCAGTTCTTC
TRBJ1-1 | NA | many | TRBV20-1 | CSARGPLERAYF | TGCAGTGCTAGAGGTCCCTTAGAACGCGCTTACTTT
TRBJ1-5 | NA | many | TRBV12-3/TRBV12-4 | CASSSWSNQPQHF | TGTGCCAGCAGTTCCTGGAGCAATCAGCCCCAGCATTTT
TRBJ2-1 | TRBD2 | many | TRBV9 | CASSSGRADSSYNEQFF | TGTGCCAGCTCTAGCGGGAGGGCCGATAGCTCCTACAATGAGCAGTTCTTC
TRBJ2-1 | NA | many | TRBV5-1 | CASHGGSGPYNEQFF | TGCGCCAGCCATGGGGGTAGCGGACCCTACAATGAGCAGTTCTTC
TRBJ2-4 | NA | many | TRBV5-1 | CASPFGGAGSF | TGCGCCAGCCCTTTTGGGGGTGCGGGGAGCTTC